The clone carrying this T cell receptor (beta chain) was observed many times. These data originate in a study of T cells in Graves' hyperthyroidism and ophthalmopathy. Together with thyroid ultrasound, orbital computed tomography, serum thyroxine and TRAb, clinical symptoms were used for diagnoses. What was amplified from RNA transcripts were TCR beta CDR3 regions. When the TCR CDR3 underwent first-round RT-PCR, the HTBI primer set was used. TCRdb passed the multiplex PCR reads through MiXCR, listing each CDR3 protein once. The sample has around 350,000 distinct CDR3 sequences; 15% to 17% are singletons. CDR1 is SGHTA and CDR2 is FQGNSA in the germline V gene. The CDR3 is 15 residues long. V lost 6 bases and J 0 bases, leaving 11 bases between the germline ends.

The chain uses TRBV7-2 and TRBJ2-2, with D tentatively TRBD2 (5 bases). The sample comprised blood. The receptor's source is a woman under 30 with Graves' hyperthyroidism that later progressed to Graves' ophthalmopathy. CDR3 nucleotides: TGTGCCAGCAGGCGCCGGGATTCGAACACCGGGGAGCTGTTTTTT. It encodes CASRRRDSNTGELFF.